This is a list of T cell receptor beta chains from one sample in a study of CD8 T cells in Susac syndrome. Each CDR3 protein gets one entry after TCRdb re-called the immunoSEQ multiplex PCR reads with MiXCR. The sample carries 160,000 or so distinct CDR3 sequences, over 85% recorded once. The sequencing sample was made of CD8+ T cells from PBMCs. Receptors originate from a human donor with multiple sclerosis. CDR3s include the opening cysteine and the closing phenylalanine or tryptophan. Clone size, where shown, is once, few, many, or a class for clones that have expanded.

size,V,J,CDR3
NA,TRBV30,TRBJ1-6,CAWSGETDPYNSPLHF
once,TRBV27,TRBJ1-2,CATADGAGYTF
NA,TRBV20-1,TRBJ2-1,CSARDRSDLYNEQFF
NA,TRBV20-1,TRBJ2-2,CSARVDGELFF
NA,TRBV20-1,TRBJ2-5,CSAGGLTYQETQYF
NA,TRBV5-6,TRBJ2-1,CASSSTAGGEQFF
NA,TRBV12-3/TRBV12-4,TRBJ2-7,CASSDTSGGPEQYF
NA,TRBV9,TRBJ1-1,CASSPGTAEAFF
NA,TRBV12-3/TRBV12-4,TRBJ2-1,CASSFRENEQFF
NA,TRBV15,TRBJ2-3,CASSGGSYTQYF
NA,TRBV12-3/TRBV12-4,TRBJ2-2,CASSSDRGQAGELFF
NA,TRBV4-3,TRBJ2-1,CASSQIRGEAYNEQFF
NA,TRBV29-1,TRBJ1-4,CSVRGRDSNNEKLFF
NA,TRBV5-1,TRBJ2-3,CASSLAFSASTDTQYF
NA,TRBV21-1,TRBJ2-1,CALRGISGGPNEQFF
NA,TRBV7-3,TRBJ2-7,CASSLGGGGSVQYF
NA,TRBV5-1,TRBJ1-1,CASSYNRGTGLGLNTEAFF
once,TRBV3-1,TRBJ2-1,CASSQERWGSNNEQFF
NA,TRBV7-9,TRBJ2-7,CASSDGRSYEQYF
NA,TRBV7-9,TRBJ2-3,CASSESWDTQYF
once,TRBV15,TRBJ2-1,CATSTDLAGNEQFF
NA,TRBV7-9,TRBJ2-2,CASSAFAGELFF
NA,TRBV7-9,TRBJ1-4,CASSPWDRAAEKLFF
NA,TRBV5-1,TRBJ2-3,CASSLQRGLQGDTQYF
NA,TRBV7-9,TRBJ1-2,CASSPGTGGSVYGYTF
NA,TRBV27,TRBJ2-1,CASSDGDGAPYNEQFF
NA,TRBV3-1,TRBJ2-5,CASSQVLAGLGETQYF
NA,TRBV15,TRBJ2-1,CATSSGNEQFF
once,TRBV29-1,TRBJ2-1,CSVRKSNEQFF
NA,TRBV19,TRBJ2-3,CASSIGGTGAYF
NA,TRBV9,TRBJ2-3,CASSVAGGGITDTQYF
NA,TRBV11-2,TRBJ2-2,CASSSSSAGELFF
NA,TRBV24-1,TRBJ2-5,CATSDRGRFQETQYF
NA,TRBV9,TRBJ2-1,CASSVASDRVTYNEQFF
NA,TRBV11-2,TRBJ1-1,CASSQPWPAFF
once,TRBV9,TRBJ1-3,CASSVSSGNTIYF
NA,TRBV11-2,TRBJ2-7,CASSVRPRDRGPGQYF
NA,TRBV4-2,TRBJ1-1,CASRQFEVGEAFF
few,TRBV28,TRBJ2-7,CASSLIGEQYF
NA,TRBV14,TRBJ1-2,CASSQWDDGAYGYTF
NA,TRBV2,TRBJ1-1,CASRKGVGNTEAFF
NA,TRBV28,TRBJ1-2,CASSLRSGVIYGYTF
NA,TRBV12-5,TRBJ1-2,CASGSFGARGQVGYTF
NA,TRBV15,TRBJ2-7,CATSEGGDSYEQYF
NA,TRBV7-9,TRBJ1-2,CASSPPRQNDPRDGYTF
NA,TRBV5-1,TRBJ2-3,CASTTGTGRTDTQYF
NA,TRBV3-1,TRBJ1-1,CASSRDGNTGFRPGAFF
NA,TRBV27,TRBJ2-1,CASSRLSGASGADEQFF